This T cell receptor beta chain was sequenced for a study of PD-1 blockade in classical Hodgkin lymphoma. Repertoires were generated with immunoSEQ multiplex PCR, while TCRdb's copy carries only in-frame clones and drops some. This sample has about 11,000 clones, with approximately 72% found just once. Each and every patient relapsed after autologous stem cell transplantation, and patients got differing brentuximab vedotin exposure. Trimming left V 6 bases short and J 1 base short, with 12 bases between. Per germline, CDR1 SGHVS and CDR2 FQNEAQ. The CDR3 contains 14 residues. V usage is TRBV7-8 and J usage is TRBJ1-1; the D gene is possibly TRBD1 (5 bases). The receptor comes from a human donor with classical Hodgkin lymphoma. Here the sequenced sample was peripheral blood mononuclear cells (PBMCs), taken at baseline. The CDR3 spells CASSARAWNTEAFF. The CDR3 DNA reads TGTGCCAGCAGTGCCAGGGCTTGGAACACTGAAGCTTTCTTT. Complete variable domain (other parts from reference TRBV7-8 and TRBJ1-1): GAGVSQSPRYKVAKRGQDVALRCDPISGHVSLFWYQQALGQGPEFLTYFQNEAQLDKSGLPSDRFFAERPEGSVSTLKIQRTQQEDSAVYLCASSARAWNTEAFFGQGTRLTVV.